Given below is one TCR beta chain in context. Per germline, CDR1 SGHDT and CDR2 YYEEEE. V dropped 6 bases and J dropped 10 bases, with 23 bases sitting between them. The CDR3 runs to 15 residues. The sample's time point: after dendritic cell vaccination, including at tumor progression/relapse. These data are taken from a study of glioma-infiltrating T cells after dendritic cell vaccination. Profiling relied on immunoSEQ multiplex PCR, and the TCRdb table lists in-frame clones only, not all of them. Here the sample spans roughly 85,000 clones, 85% being singletons. The input for sequencing was blood, taken after dendritic cell vaccination. The gene calls are TRBV5-6 and TRBJ2-1, with a tentative D call TRBD2 (6 bases). The sequence was obtained from a human donor with glioblastoma. The CDR3 nucleotides read TGTGCCAGCAAAATAGCGGAATCAGGAAGGGAGGAGCAGTTCTTC. Translated, it gives CASKIAESGREEQFF.